The rows below give T cell receptor beta chains drawn from one sample of a study of T cells in Graves' hyperthyroidism and ophthalmopathy. TCRdb reanalysed the multiplex PCR reads using MiXCR and keeps one entry per CDR3 protein. The sample yields about 460,000 distinct CDR3 sequences, around a fifth seen once. Sequences were obtained from blood. The origin of the receptors is a woman aged 70 to 79 with Graves' ophthalmopathy. Both conserved end residues are part of each CDR3. A D gene is named only where the DNA matches it firmly. A clone size is listed for some rows: how often the clone was seen (once, few, many), or a class if it is expanded.

V: TRBV7-9
J: TRBJ2-3
D: .
length: 16
size: .
CDR3: CASSLRPGRVTDTQYF
DNA: TGTGCCAGCAGCTTACGTCCAGGGCGCGTCACAGATACGCAGTATTTT

V: TRBV7-9
J: TRBJ2-7
D: TRBD2
length: 16
size: many
CDR3: CASSLRLAGGSYEQYF
DNA: TGTGCCAGCAGCTTAAGACTAGCGGGAGGGTCCTACGAGCAGTACTTC

V: TRBV7-8
J: TRBJ2-1
D: TRBD2
length: 17
size: few
CDR3: CASSLEISGSSHNEQFF
DNA: TGTGCCAGCAGCTTAGAGATTAGCGGGAGCTCCCACAATGAGCAGTTCTTC

V: TRBV20-1
J: TRBJ2-7
D: .
length: 14
size: once
CDR3: CSARDLKWGYEQYF
DNA: TGCAGTGCTAGAGATCTAAAATGGGGCTACGAGCAGTACTTC

V: TRBV20-1
J: TRBJ2-7
D: .
length: 12
size: few
CDR3: CSARATENEQYF
DNA: TGCAGTGCTAGAGCGACGGAGAACGAGCAGTACTTC

V: TRBV18
J: TRBJ2-7
D: .
length: 15
size: many
CDR3: CASSPPSSRSYEQYF
DNA: TGTGCCAGCTCACCACCGTCTAGCCGCTCCTACGAGCAGTACTTC

V: TRBV20-1
J: TRBJ1-1
D: TRBD1
length: 13
size: few
CDR3: CSAFGTGNTEAFF
DNA: TGCAGTGCTTTCGGGACAGGGAACACTGAAGCTTTCTTT

V: TRBV20-1
J: TRBJ2-7
D: TRBD1
length: 15
size: many
CDR3: CSARPGQGEVLEQYF
DNA: TGCAGTGCTAGACCGGGACAGGGTGAAGTATTGGAGCAGTACTTC

V: TRBV20-1
J: TRBJ2-1
D: TRBD1
length: 15
size: .
CDR3: CSARDLVVRDSEQFF
DNA: TGCAGTGCTAGAGATCTTGTTGTAAGGGACAGTGAGCAGTTCTTC

V: TRBV20-1
J: TRBJ2-5
D: .
length: 15
size: many
CDR3: CSARRGSRPGETQYF
DNA: TGCAGTGCTAGAAGGGGGAGCCGCCCTGGGGAGACCCAGTACTTC

V: TRBV4-3
J: TRBJ1-2
D: TRBD1
length: 17
size: .
CDR3: CASSQDGGRGGYYGYTF
DNA: TGCGCCAGCAGCCAAGATGGGGGCAGGGGGGGATACTATGGCTACACCTTC

V: TRBV7-9
J: TRBJ1-2
D: .
length: 13
size: many
CDR3: CASSPQGTYGYTF
DNA: TGTGCCAGCAGCCCTCAGGGGACCTATGGCTACACCTTC

V: TRBV3-1
J: TRBJ1-1
D: TRBD1
length: 14
size: .
CDR3: CASSYGTANTEAFF
DNA: TGTGCCAGCAGCTACGGGACAGCAAACACTGAAGCTTTCTTT

V: TRBV30
J: TRBJ1-1
D: .
length: 14
size: few
CDR3: CAWSILGGGTEAFF
DNA: TGTGCCTGGAGTATACTCGGGGGAGGCACTGAAGCTTTCTTT

V: TRBV6-2/TRBV6-3
J: TRBJ2-7
D: .
length: 12
size: many
CDR3: CASSDWSYEQYF
DNA: TGTGCCAGCTCAGACTGGTCCTACGAGCAGTACTTC

V: TRBV12-3/TRBV12-4
J: TRBJ2-1
D: .
length: 14
size: many
CDR3: CASSPQGSYNEQFF
DNA: TGTGCCAGCAGCCCTCAGGGGTCCTACAATGAGCAGTTCTTC

V: TRBV2
J: TRBJ1-2
D: .
length: 11
size: many
CDR3: CASGPPNGYTF
DNA: TGTGCCAGCGGGCCTCCTAACGGCTACACCTTC

V: TRBV28
J: TRBJ2-7
D: TRBD1
length: 17
size: many
CDR3: CASSFPGPGTGSYEQYF
DNA: TGTGCCAGCAGTTTCCCCGGGCCCGGGACAGGCTCCTACGAGCAGTACTTC

V: TRBV6-2/TRBV6-3
J: TRBJ2-5
D: .
length: 11
size: .
CDR3: CASSYLHFWDF
DNA: TGTGCCAGCAGTTACTTGCACTTCTGGGACTTC

V: TRBV19
J: TRBJ1-2
D: .
length: 12
size: .
CDR3: CASSWQGYGYTF
DNA: TGTGCCAGTAGTTGGCAGGGCTATGGCTACACCTTC

V: TRBV20-1
J: TRBJ2-1
D: .
length: 11
size: many
CDR3: CSARGYNEQFF
DNA: TGCAGTGCTAGAGGGTACAATGAGCAGTTCTTC

V: TRBV7-2
J: TRBJ2-6
D: .
length: 18
size: .
CDR3: CASSFNVGGAFGANVLTF
DNA: TGTGCCAGCAGCTTCAACGTCGGGGGCGCGTTTGGGGCCAACGTCCTGACTTTC

V: TRBV20-1
J: TRBJ1-5
D: TRBD1
length: 14
size: few
CDR3: CSARLNRGGQPQHF
DNA: TGCAGTGCTAGACTAAACAGGGGAGGGCAGCCCCAGCATTTT

V: TRBV6-5
J: TRBJ1-1
D: .
length: 17
size: .
CDR3: CASSYSLGDRKNTEAFF
DNA: TGTGCCAGCAGTTACTCGTTAGGGGACCGGAAGAACACTGAAGCTTTCTTT

V: TRBV12-3/TRBV12-4
J: TRBJ1-1
D: TRBD1
length: 13
size: .
CDR3: CASRSGGLGKAFF
DNA: TGTGCCAGCAGGTCAGGGGGATTAGGGAAAGCTTTCTTT

V: TRBV12-3/TRBV12-4
J: TRBJ2-5
D: TRBD2
length: 16
size: many
CDR3: CASSSRLAGYQETQYF
DNA: TGTGCCAGCAGTTCCCGACTAGCGGGGTACCAAGAGACCCAGTACTTC

V: TRBV3-1
J: TRBJ1-4
D: .
length: 14
size: .
CDR3: CASSSQGMREKLFF
DNA: TGTGCCAGCAGCTCGCAGGGGATGAGGGAAAAACTGTTTTTT

V: TRBV2
J: TRBJ1-5
D: .
length: 14
size: .
CDR3: CASTRGPGTDTQHF
DNA: TGTGCCAGCACTCGGGGACCCGGCACAGATACGCAGCATTTT

V: TRBV10-3
J: TRBJ2-1
D: TRBD2
length: 14
size: few
CDR3: CAIQSGERRNEQFF
DNA: TGTGCCATCCAAAGCGGGGAGAGAAGGAATGAGCAGTTCTTC

V: TRBV7-2
J: TRBJ1-4
D: .
length: 14
size: .
CDR3: CASSFGSPNEKLFF
DNA: TGTGCCAGCAGCTTTGGGAGTCCTAATGAAAAACTGTTTTTT

V: TRBV9
J: TRBJ1-5
D: .
length: 13
size: .
CDR3: CASSEAPQDYQHF
DNA: TGTGCCAGCAGCGAAGCCCCCCAAGACTACCAGCATTTT

V: TRBV19
J: TRBJ1-4
D: TRBD1
length: 16
size: .
CDR3: CASSTGTGSTNEKLFF
DNA: TGTGCCAGTAGTACCGGGACAGGGTCAACTAATGAAAAACTGTTTTTT

V: TRBV5-1
J: TRBJ1-1
D: .
length: 13
size: .
CDR3: CASSLNGWGEAFF
DNA: TGCGCCAGCAGCCTGAACGGATGGGGTGAAGCTTTCTTT

V: TRBV27
J: TRBJ1-4
D: .
length: 15
size: .
CDR3: CASSLRVALGEKLFF
DNA: TGTGCCAGCAGTTTAAGAGTGGCGTTGGGAGAAAAACTGTTTTTT

V: TRBV3-1
J: TRBJ2-1
D: TRBD1
length: 16
size: .
CDR3: CASSQVRGQGVNEQFF
DNA: TGTGCCAGCAGCCAAGTTCGGGGACAGGGTGTCAATGAGCAGTTCTTC

V: TRBV5-8
J: TRBJ1-1
D: .
length: 14
size: few
CDR3: CASSFYPGYTEAFF
DNA: TGTGCCAGCAGCTTCTACCCGGGGTACACTGAAGCTTTCTTT

V: TRBV4-2
J: TRBJ2-3
D: TRBD2
length: 16
size: .
CDR3: CASGQVTSGRTDTQYF
DNA: TGTGCCAGCGGCCAAGTGACTAGCGGTAGAACAGATACGCAGTATTTT

V: TRBV6-1
J: TRBJ1-6
D: TRBD1
length: 14
size: .
CDR3: CASRRQGAGSPLHF
DNA: TGTGCCAGCAGGCGACAGGGGGCTGGTTCACCCCTCCACTTT

V: TRBV27
J: TRBJ2-7
D: TRBD1
length: 14
size: .
CDR3: CASSLRDSRYEQYF
DNA: TGTGCCAGCAGTTTAAGGGACAGCCGTTACGAGCAGTACTTC

V: TRBV6-1
J: TRBJ2-3
D: TRBD1
length: 15
size: few
CDR3: CASSEGTGGSDTQYF
DNA: TGTGCCAGCAGTGAAGGTACAGGGGGTTCAGATACGCAGTATTTT

V: TRBV27
J: TRBJ2-1
D: .
length: 13
size: many
CDR3: CASSRDHRSEQFF
DNA: TGTGCCAGCAGCCGGGACCACCGGAGTGAGCAGTTCTTC

V: TRBV20-1
J: TRBJ1-5
D: .
length: 13
size: .
CDR3: CSANLPDGQPQHF
DNA: TGCAGTGCTAACCTACCCGACGGGCAGCCCCAGCATTTT

V: TRBV25-1
J: TRBJ2-6
D: .
length: 18
size: .
CDR3: CASSEQGRLSSGANVLTF
DNA: TGTGCCAGCAGTGAACAGGGACGACTTTCATCTGGGGCCAACGTCCTGACTTTC

V: TRBV3-1
J: TRBJ2-1
D: TRBD2
length: 15
size: many
CDR3: CASSQGRAGNNEQFF
DNA: TGTGCCAGCAGCCAAGGGAGAGCGGGAAACAATGAGCAGTTCTTC

V: TRBV7-2
J: TRBJ2-3
D: .
length: 12
size: many
CDR3: CASSSPGDTQYF
DNA: TGTGCCAGCAGCTCCCCCGGGGATACGCAGTATTTT

V: TRBV3-1
J: TRBJ2-2
D: TRBD2
length: 16
size: .
CDR3: CASSQPGLSIPGELFF
DNA: TGTGCCAGCAGCCAACCGGGACTAAGCATACCCGGGGAGCTGTTTTTT

V: TRBV9
J: TRBJ2-7
D: .
length: 16
size: .
CDR3: CASSVAPVRGPYEQYF
DNA: TGTGCCAGCAGCGTAGCTCCCGTGCGGGGACCCTACGAGCAGTACTTC

V: TRBV2
J: TRBJ2-2
D: TRBD2
length: 15
size: many
CDR3: CASQIHSGSTGELFF
DNA: TGTGCCAGCCAAATCCATAGCGGGAGCACCGGGGAGCTGTTTTTT

V: TRBV6-2/TRBV6-3
J: TRBJ2-1
D: TRBD2
length: 16
size: .
CDR3: CASSYLAGGSYNEQFF
DNA: TGTGCCAGCAGCTACTTAGCGGGAGGGTCCTACAATGAGCAGTTCTTC

V: TRBV7-3
J: TRBJ2-6
D: .
length: 15
size: few
CDR3: CASSTQGTGANVLTF
DNA: TGTGCCAGCAGCACACAGGGCACTGGGGCCAACGTCCTGACTTTC

V: TRBV20-1
J: TRBJ2-3
D: TRBD2
length: 13
size: few
CDR3: CSTLWGGADTQYF
DNA: TGCAGCACCCTATGGGGAGGGGCAGATACGCAGTATTTT

V: TRBV5-1
J: TRBJ2-2
D: TRBD2
length: 17
size: few
CDR3: CASSPGGGTRGTGELFF
DNA: TGCGCCAGCAGCCCCGGGGGGGGGACGCGAGGGACCGGGGAGCTGTTTTTT

V: TRBV5-5
J: TRBJ2-3
D: .
length: 13
size: .
CDR3: CASSSILSAAQYF
DNA: TGTGCCAGCAGCTCCATCTTAAGTGCTGCGCAGTATTTT

V: TRBV5-6
J: TRBJ2-1
D: .
length: 14
size: few
CDR3: CASSPYDWDNEQFF
DNA: TGTGCCAGCAGCCCATATGACTGGGACAATGAGCAGTTCTTC

V: TRBV5-1
J: TRBJ2-5
D: TRBD2
length: 15
size: few
CDR3: CASSLDSGGQETQYF
DNA: TGCGCCAGCAGCTTGGACAGCGGGGGACAAGAGACCCAGTACTTC

V: TRBV2
J: TRBJ1-2
D: .
length: 12
size: many
CDR3: CASGNEGVGYTF
DNA: TGTGCCAGCGGGAATGAAGGGGTTGGCTACACCTTC

V: TRBV20-1
J: TRBJ2-3
D: .
length: 11
size: .
CDR3: CSVPSTDTQYF
DNA: TGCAGTGTGCCCAGCACAGATACGCAGTATTTT